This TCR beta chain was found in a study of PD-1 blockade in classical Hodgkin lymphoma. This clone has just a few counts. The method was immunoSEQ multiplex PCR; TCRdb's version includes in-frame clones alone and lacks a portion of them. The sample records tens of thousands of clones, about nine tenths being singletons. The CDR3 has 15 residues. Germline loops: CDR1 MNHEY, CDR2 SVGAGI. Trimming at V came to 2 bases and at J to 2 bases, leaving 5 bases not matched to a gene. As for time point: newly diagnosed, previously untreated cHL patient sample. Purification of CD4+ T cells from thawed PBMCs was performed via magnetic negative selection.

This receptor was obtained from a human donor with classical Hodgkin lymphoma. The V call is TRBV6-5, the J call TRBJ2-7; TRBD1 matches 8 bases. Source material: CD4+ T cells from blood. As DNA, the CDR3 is TGTGCCAGCAGTTACGTTCAGGGGGCCGCCTACGAGCAGTACTTC. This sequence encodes CASSYVQGAAYEQYF.